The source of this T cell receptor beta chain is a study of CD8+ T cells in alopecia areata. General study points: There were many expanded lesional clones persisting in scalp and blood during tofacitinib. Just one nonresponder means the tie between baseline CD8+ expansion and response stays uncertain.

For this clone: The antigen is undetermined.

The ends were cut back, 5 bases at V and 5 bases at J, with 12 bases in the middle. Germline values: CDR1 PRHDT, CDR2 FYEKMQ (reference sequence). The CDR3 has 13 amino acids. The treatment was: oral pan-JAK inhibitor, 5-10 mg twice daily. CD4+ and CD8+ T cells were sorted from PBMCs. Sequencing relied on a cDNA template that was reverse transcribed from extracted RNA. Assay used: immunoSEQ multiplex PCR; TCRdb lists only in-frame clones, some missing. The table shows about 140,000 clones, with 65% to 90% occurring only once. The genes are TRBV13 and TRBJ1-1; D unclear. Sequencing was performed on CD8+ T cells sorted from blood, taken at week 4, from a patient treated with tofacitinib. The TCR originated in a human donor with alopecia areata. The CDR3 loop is CASSIRAWTEAFF. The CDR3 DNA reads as TGTGCCAGCAGCATTAGAGCGTGGACTGAAGCTTTCTTT.